Described below is a single TCR beta chain sequence and its context. Its antigen remains unknown. The sample comes from a study of T cell responses to AZD1222 COVID-19 vaccine. General study results and limits: Within unmutated variant regions lay the reported targets of nearly half of spike-specific TCRs. Baseline seropositivity characterized only a handful of AZD1222 recipients.

Here immunoSEQ multiplex PCR was the method, and the copy in TCRdb shows in-frame clones only, minus some. The repertoire has fewer than 150,000 clones, 80% to 90% of them found once; the top ten carry roughly 1.1%. The sequenced sample was peripheral blood, obtained on day 0 of AZD1222 vaccination. This clonotype was sampled from an adult in good health.

The CDR3 bases are TGTGCCAGCAGTTACCACCCAAGGGGTGATACGCAGTATTTT. It is translated as CASSYHPRGDTQYF. This chain uses TRBV6-5 with TRBJ2-3, with D tentatively TRBD1 (5 bases). Germline V lookup: CDR1 MNHEY, CDR2 SVGAGI. The CDR3 loop spans 14 amino acids. Trimming removed 2 bases from V and 6 bases from J, with 12 bases in between.